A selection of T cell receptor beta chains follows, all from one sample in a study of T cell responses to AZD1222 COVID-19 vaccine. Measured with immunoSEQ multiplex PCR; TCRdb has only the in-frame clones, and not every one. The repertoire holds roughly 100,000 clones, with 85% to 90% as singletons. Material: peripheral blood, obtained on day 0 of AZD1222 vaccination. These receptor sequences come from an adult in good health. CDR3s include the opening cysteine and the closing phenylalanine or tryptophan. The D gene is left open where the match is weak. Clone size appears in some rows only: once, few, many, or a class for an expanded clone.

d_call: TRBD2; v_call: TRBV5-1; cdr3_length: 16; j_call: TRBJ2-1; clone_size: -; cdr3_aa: CASSPGLAGVGDEQFF; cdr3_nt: TGCGCCAGCAGCCCCGGACTAGCGGGAGTAGGAGATGAGCAGTTCTTC
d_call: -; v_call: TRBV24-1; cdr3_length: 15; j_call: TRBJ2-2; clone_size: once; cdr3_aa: CATSDSGTNTGELFF; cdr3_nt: TGTGCCACCAGTGATTCCGGGACGAACACCGGGGAGCTGTTTTTT
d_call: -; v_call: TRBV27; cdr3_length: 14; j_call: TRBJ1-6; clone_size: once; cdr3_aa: CASGYTERGSPLHF; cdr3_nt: TGTGCCAGCGGTTACACAGAACGGGGATCACCCCTCCACTTT
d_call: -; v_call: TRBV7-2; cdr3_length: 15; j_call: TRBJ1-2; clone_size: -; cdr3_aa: CASRRTGTEMGGYTF; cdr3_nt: TGTGCCAGCAGGAGAACCGGGACGGAGATGGGGGGCTACACCTTC
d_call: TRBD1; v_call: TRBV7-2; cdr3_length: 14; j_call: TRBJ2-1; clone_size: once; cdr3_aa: CASSVDRAGNEQFF; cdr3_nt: TGTGCCAGCAGCGTTGACAGGGCTGGCAATGAGCAGTTCTTC
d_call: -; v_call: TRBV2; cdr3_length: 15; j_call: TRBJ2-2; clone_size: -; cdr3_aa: CASSGRTTNTGELFF; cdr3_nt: TGTGCCAGCAGTGGTAGGACAACGAACACCGGGGAGCTGTTTTTT
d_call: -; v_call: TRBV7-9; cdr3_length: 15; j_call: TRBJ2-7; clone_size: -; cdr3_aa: CASNRDRLSSYEQYF; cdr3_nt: TGTGCCAGCAATCGGGACCGTCTAAGCTCCTACGAGCAGTACTTC
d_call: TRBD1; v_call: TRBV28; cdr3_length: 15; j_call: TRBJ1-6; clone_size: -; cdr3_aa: CASNNRGPYNSPLHF; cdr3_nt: TGTGCCAGCAACAACAGGGGGCCCTATAATTCACCCCTCCACTTT
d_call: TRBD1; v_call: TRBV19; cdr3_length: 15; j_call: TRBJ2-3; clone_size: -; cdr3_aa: CASRPRTGLTDTQYF; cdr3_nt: TGTGCCAGTAGACCTCGGACAGGGCTCACAGATACGCAGTATTTT
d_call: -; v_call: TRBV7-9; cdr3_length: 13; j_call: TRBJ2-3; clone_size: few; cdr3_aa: CASSLLGGDTQYF; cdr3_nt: TGTGCCAGCAGCTTGCTAGGAGGGGATACGCAGTATTTT
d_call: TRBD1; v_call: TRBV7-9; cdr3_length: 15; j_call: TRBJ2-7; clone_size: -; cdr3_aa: CASSPPGQGAHEQYF; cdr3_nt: TGTGCCAGCAGCCCCCCGGGACAGGGGGCCCACGAGCAGTACTTC
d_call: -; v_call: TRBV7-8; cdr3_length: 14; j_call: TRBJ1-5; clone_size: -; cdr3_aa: CASSRGDSNQPQHF; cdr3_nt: TGTGCCAGCAGCCGAGGAGATAGCAATCAGCCCCAGCATTTT
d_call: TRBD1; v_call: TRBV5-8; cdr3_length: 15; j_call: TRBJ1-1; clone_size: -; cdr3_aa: CASSRSAGGRTEAFF; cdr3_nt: TGTGCCAGCAGCCGGTCCGCAGGGGGAAGAACTGAAGCTTTCTTT
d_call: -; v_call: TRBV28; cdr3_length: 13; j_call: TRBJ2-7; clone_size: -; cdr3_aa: CASGSSAPYEQYF; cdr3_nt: TGTGCCAGCGGATCTAGCGCTCCCTACGAGCAGTACTTC
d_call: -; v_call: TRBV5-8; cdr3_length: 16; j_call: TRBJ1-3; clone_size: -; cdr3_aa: CASSLTGRSSGNTIYF; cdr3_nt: TGTGCCAGCAGCTTGACTGGGAGAAGCTCTGGAAACACCATATATTTT
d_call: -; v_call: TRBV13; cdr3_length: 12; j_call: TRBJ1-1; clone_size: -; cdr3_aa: CASSLDATEAFF; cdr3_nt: TGTGCCAGCAGCCTTGACGCCACTGAAGCTTTCTTT
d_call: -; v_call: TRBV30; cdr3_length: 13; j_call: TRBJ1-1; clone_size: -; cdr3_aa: CAWSADSNTEAFF; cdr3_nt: TGTGCCTGGAGTGCGGACTCTAACACTGAAGCTTTCTTT
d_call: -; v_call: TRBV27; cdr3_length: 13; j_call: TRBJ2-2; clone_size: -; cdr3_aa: CASSLVNTGELFF; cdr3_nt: TGTGCCAGCAGTTTAGTTAACACCGGGGAGCTGTTTTTT
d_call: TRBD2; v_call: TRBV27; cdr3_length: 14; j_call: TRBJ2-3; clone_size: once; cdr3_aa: CASSLRLAGNTQYF; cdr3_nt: TGTGCCAGCAGTTTACGACTAGCGGGGAATACGCAGTATTTT
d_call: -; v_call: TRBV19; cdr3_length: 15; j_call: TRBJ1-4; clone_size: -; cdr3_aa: CASASRRAQPEKLFF; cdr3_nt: TGTGCCAGTGCGTCCCGGCGGGCACAGCCTGAAAAACTGTTTTTT
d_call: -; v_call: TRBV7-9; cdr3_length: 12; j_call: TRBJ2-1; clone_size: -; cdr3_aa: CASSLKGDEQFF; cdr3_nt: TGTGCCAGCAGCCTAAAGGGGGATGAGCAGTTCTTC
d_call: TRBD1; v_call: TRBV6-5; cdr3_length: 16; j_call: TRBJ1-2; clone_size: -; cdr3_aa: CASSYSRTGGGYGYTF; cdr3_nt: TGTGCCAGCAGTTACTCCCGGACAGGGGGCGGCTATGGCTACACCTTC
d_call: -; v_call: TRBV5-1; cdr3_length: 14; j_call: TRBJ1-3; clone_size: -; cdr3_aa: CASSLTGSGNTIYF; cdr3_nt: TGCGCCAGCAGCTTGACGGGCTCTGGAAACACCATATATTTT
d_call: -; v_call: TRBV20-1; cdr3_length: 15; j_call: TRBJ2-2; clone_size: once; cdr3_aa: CSASLGTYLTGELFF; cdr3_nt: TGCAGTGCTAGTTTAGGGACCTACCTGACCGGGGAGCTGTTTTTT
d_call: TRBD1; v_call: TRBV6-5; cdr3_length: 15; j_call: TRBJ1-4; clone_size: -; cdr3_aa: CASSTSGGRYEKLFF; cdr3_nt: TGTGCCAGCAGTACGTCAGGGGGCCGGTATGAAAAACTGTTTTTT
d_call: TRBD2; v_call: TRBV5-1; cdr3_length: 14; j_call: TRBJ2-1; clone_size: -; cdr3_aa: CASSFPGGSDEQFF; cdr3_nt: TGCGCCAGCAGCTTCCCGGGCGGGAGCGATGAGCAGTTCTTC
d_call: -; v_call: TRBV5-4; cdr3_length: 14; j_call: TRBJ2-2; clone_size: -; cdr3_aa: CASTSGGQTGELFF; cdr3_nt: TGTGCCAGCACGAGCGGCGGGCAGACCGGGGAGCTGTTTTTT
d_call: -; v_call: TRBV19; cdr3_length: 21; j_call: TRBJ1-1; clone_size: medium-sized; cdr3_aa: CASSIILIQSRQGNMNTEAFF; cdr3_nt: TGTGCCAGTAGTATAATCTTGATCCAATCCAGGCAGGGGAATATGAACACTGAAGCTTTCTTT
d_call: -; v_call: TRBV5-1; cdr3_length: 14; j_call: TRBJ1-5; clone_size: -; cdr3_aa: CASSLTGDQEPQHF; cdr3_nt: TGCGCCAGCAGCTTAACAGGTGATCAGGAGCCCCAGCATTTT